This entry lists 27 T cell receptor beta chains sequenced from one sample in a study of CD8+CD57+ T cells in acquired aplastic anemia. TCR beta VDJ and CDR3 were profiled, and genomic DNA was the template. TCRdb used MiXCR to reprocess the reads, holding one entry per CDR3 protein. The table has about 210,000 distinct CDR3 sequences, around 63% seen once. Sequenced sample: sorted CD4+, CD8+, or CD8+CD57+ T cells (not recorded which) from PBMCs. The source is a human donor in good health.

The CDR3 coding sequence is TGCGCCAGCAGCGCCAGGACAGACTATAATTCACCCCTCCACTTT. Its translation: CASSARTDYNSPLHF. This chain joins TRBV5-1 and TRBJ1-6; perhaps TRBD1 as D (6 bases). This CDR3 has 15 amino acids. Trimming cost V 4 bases and J 3 bases, with 11 bases left between them. Germline assignment: CDR1 SGHRS and CDR2 YFSETQ.

The CDR3 nucleotides are TGTGCCATCAGTGAGTCTACCCGGCAAGCTAACTATGGCTACACCTTC. Encoded protein: CAISESTRQANYGYTF. The V and J genes are TRBV10-3 and TRBJ1-2; no clear D. CDR3 length: 16 residues. From germline, CDR1 is ENHRY and CDR2 SYGVKD. Trimming pared 0 bases from V and 0 bases from J, leaving 11 bases between.

This chain joins TRBV29-1 and TRBJ2-3; D is possibly TRBD1 (5 bases). The germline gives CDR1 SQVTM, CDR2 ANQGSEA. With 7 bases removed from V and 6 bases from J, the gap between germline ends came to 17 bases. The CDR3 sequence is 13 residues long. The CDR3 loop is CSAQAAGSDTQYF. The CDR3 bases are TGCAGCGCCCAGGCGGCAGGGTCCGATACGCAGTATTTT.

This clonotype was detected once. The chain joins TRBV7-2 to TRBJ2-3, with TRBD1 matching 10 bases. Trimming removed 3 bases from V and 1 base from J; junction bases left unmatched: 1. This CDR3 region has 15 residues. Germline V gene lookup returns CDR1 SGHTA and CDR2 FQGNSA. The CDR3 sequence is CASSFGTGGTDTQYF. The CDR3 nucleotides read TGTGCCAGCAGCTTCGGGACAGGGGGCACAGATACGCAGTATTTT.

Only a few counts were recorded for this clonotype. This chain joins TRBV4-2 and TRBJ2-7; maybe TRBD2 (7 bases). The germline CDR1 and CDR2 sequences are LGHNA and YNFKEQ. The length of the CDR3 is 13 residues. Trimming removed 6 bases at V and 6 bases at J, with 15 bases between. In DNA, the CDR3 is TGTGCCAGCAGTTCACAGGGAGGGGGCGAGCAGTACTTC. Protein: CASSSQGGGEQYF.

The J gene is TRBJ2-3, the V gene TRBV7-3, with D unresolved. The CDR3 spans 14 residues. Germline assignment: CDR1 SGHTA and CDR2 FQGTGA. Trimming removed 0 bases at V and 1 base at J, with 5 bases between. The CDR3, as DNA: TGTGCCAGCAGCTTAACGTTCGGCACAGATACGCAGTATTTT. This translates into CASSLTFGTDTQYF.

The chain has TRBV19 and TRBJ1-4; D is ambiguous. The CDR3 is 15 residues long. Trimming pared 4 bases from V and 4 bases from J, leaving 13 bases between. CDR1 LNHDA and CDR2 SQIVND come from the germline V gene (reference sequence). DNA of the CDR3: TGTGCCAGTAGTAAAGGGATTGCAAATAATGAAAAACTGTTTTTT. It is translated as CASSKGIANNEKLFF.

This chain joins TRBV24-1 and TRBJ1-3, with TRBD1 identical over 7 bases. J gave up 2 bases and V 10 bases, and 1 base lay outside the gene matches. The CDR3 is 12 residues long. Germline CDR1 is KGHDR and CDR2 is SFDVKD. CDR3 DNA sequence: TGTGCCACACAGGGGCCTGGAAACACCATATATTTT. Translated: CATQGPGNTIYF.

This sequence joins TRBV19 and TRBJ1-2; D gene ambiguous. This CDR3 is 13 amino acids long. The germline V gene encodes CDR1 LNHDA and CDR2 SQIVND (reference sequence). The V end was cut by 3 bases, the J end by 4 bases, with 9 bases between. CDR3 sequence reads: CASSMGQVYGYTF. DNA for the CDR3: TGTGCCAGTAGTATGGGTCAGGTCTATGGCTACACCTTC. Supplemented by reference TRBV19 and TRBJ1-2, the full variable domain reads DGGITQSPKYLFRKEGQNVTLSCEQNLNHDAMYWYRQDPGQGLRLIYYSQIVNDFQKGDIAEGYSVSREKKESFPLTVTSAQKNPTAFYLCASSMGQVYGYTFGSGTRLTVV.

This clonotype came up many times. The conserved final phenylalanine or tryptophan is absent from the CDR3, which likely points to a read error. V is TRBV20-1 and J is TRBJ2-1; D remains ambiguous. Germline loops: CDR1 DFQATT, CDR2 SNEGSKA (reference sequence). The CDR3 is 14 residues long. With 1 base removed from V and 4 bases from J, the gap between germline ends came to 11 bases. CDR3 in DNA: TGCAGTGCTAGAGTACCCCGGACGTACAATGAGCAGTTCCTC. This gives the protein CSARVPRTYNEQFL.

This clonotype appeared a single time. The junction does not match germline at one end; this may be a read error. This chain connects TRBV7-2 to TRBJ2-3; possible D gene TRBD2, 5 bases. Per germline, CDR1 SGHTA and CDR2 FQGNSA. CDR3 length equals 15 residues. The CDR3 sequence: CASSLIRNDYNEQYF. CDR3 sequence (DNA): TGCGCCAGCAGCTTGATTAGAAACGACTACAATGAGCAGTATTTT.

CDR3 loop: CAISEDGDTGELFF. CDR3 bases: TGTGCCATCAGTGAGGATGGGGACACCGGGGAGCTGTTTTTT. V gene TRBV10-3 combines with J gene TRBJ2-2; D not certain. V was pared by 2 bases and J by 3 bases, with 7 bases between. Germline CDR1 reads ENHRY; CDR2 reads SYGVKD. This CDR3 comprises 14 residues.

The chain carries TRBV20-1 and TRBJ2-1; maybe TRBD1 (6 bases). V was cut by 3 bases and J by 2 bases, with 14 bases left in between. The CDR3 is made up of 15 amino acids. Germline V gene data show CDR1 as DFQATT and CDR2 as SNEGSKA (reference sequence). The CDR3 loop is CSASVGAKPYNEQFF. The CDR3 DNA sequence: TGCAGTGCTAGTGTGGGGGCTAAACCCTACAATGAGCAGTTCTTC.

The sample holds one count of this clonotype. This may be a read error: a much more frequent sequence differs by one nucleotide. The chain carries TRBV6-5 and TRBJ1-5; TRBD1 might be the D (5 bases). The CDR3 sequence is 14 residues long. Germline CDR1 reads MNHEY; CDR2 reads SVGAGI. The CDR3 coding sequence is TGTGCCAGCAGGAAAGACAGTAGCAAACAGCCCCAGCATTTT. It codes for CASRKDSSKQPQHF.

Details on this clonotype: A single base separates this from a much larger clone, so it may be a read error. This chain connects TRBV4-1 to TRBJ2-7; D might be TRBD2 (5 bases). This CDR3 contains 16 residues. V was clipped by 0 bases and J by 2 bases, with 14 bases between them. The germline V gene has CDR1 MGHRA and CDR2 YSYEKL. In nucleotides, the CDR3 is TGCGCCAGCAGCCAAGATGAAACAGCGGCAACCTACGAGCAGTACTTC. It translates to CASSQDETAATYEQYF.

The chain couples TRBV27 to TRBJ2-1, with TRBD2 matching 7 bases. Germline CDR1 MNHEY, CDR2 SMNVEV (reference sequence). After removal of 2 bases from V and 8 bases from J, the junction contained 12 bases not matched to a gene. The CDR3 loop spans 16 amino acids. CDR3 DNA: TGTGCCAGCAGTTTAATCATGGCACAAGCGGGGTATGAGCAGTTCTTC. This translates into CASSLIMAQAGYEQFF.

The CDR3 reads CASSQNAAGQFLETQYF. In nucleotides, the CDR3 is TGTGCCAGCAGCCAGAATGCCGCGGGACAATTTCTGGAGACCCAGTACTTC. The chain recombines TRBV14 with TRBJ2-5; D may match TRBD1 or TRBD2 (6 bases each). The germline V gene has CDR1 SGHDN and CDR2 FVKESK. The V end lost 3 bases, the J end lost 5 bases, and 22 bases lay between the germline ends. The CDR3 covers 17 residues. Full variable domain (rest looked up from reference TRBV14 and TRBJ2-5): EAGVTQFPSHSVIEKGQTVTLRCDPISGHDNLYWYRRVMGKEIKFLLHFVKESKQDESGMPNNRFLAERTGGTYSTLKVQPAELEDSGVYFCASSQNAAGQFLETQYFGPGTRLLVL.

This clonotype has only one observation. V and J are TRBV4-3 and TRBJ1-2, with a weak D call TRBD1 (5 bases). V lost 4 bases and J lost 1, with 16 bases in between. The CDR3 is 16 residues long. Germline V gives CDR1 LGHNA, CDR2 YSLEER. The CDR3 region has the DNA TGCGCCAGCAGCCGCGAGATGACAGAGAGTAACTATGGCTACACCTTC. Translating gives CASSREMTESNYGYTF.

This clonotype was counted at least ten times. CDR3 sequence reads: CASNPSGGAYEQFF. The CDR3 DNA sequence: TGTGCCAGCAACCCTAGCGGGGGGGCTTATGAGCAGTTCTTC. The chain carries TRBV9 and TRBJ2-1, with TRBD2 matching over 12 bases. With V trimmed by 6 bases and J by 8 bases, 6 bases remained unmatched. The CDR3 length is 14 residues. Germline lookup yields CDR1 SGDLS and CDR2 YYNGEE.

The chain carries TRBV19 and TRBJ1-1; D gene ambiguous. The CDR3 consists of 15 residues. Germline V gene sequence: CDR1 LNHDA, CDR2 SQIVND (reference sequence). Trimming took off 5 bases at V and 2 bases at J, with 15 bases between the two ends. The DNA of the CDR3 is TGTGCCAGTAGTTGGGGTTGGAGCCCAAACACTGAAGCTTTCTTT. Its translation is CASSWGWSPNTEAFF.

The chain carries TRBV5-8 and TRBJ1-4; TRBD1 aligns across 12 bases. Germline CDR1 and CDR2: SGHTS and YDEGEE. This CDR3 region has 17 residues. Trimming at V came to 4 bases and at J to 3 bases, leaving 7 bases not matched to a gene. CDR3 sequence: CASSPTGQGASNEKLFF. Written as DNA, the CDR3 is TGTGCCAGCAGCCCTACGGGACAGGGGGCTTCTAATGAAAAACTGTTTTTT. The full variable domain, its missing parts supplied by reference TRBV5-8 and TRBJ1-4, is EAGVTQSPTHLIKTRGQQATLRCSPISGHTSVYWYQQALGLGLQFLLWYDEGEERNRGNFPPRFSGRQFPNYSSELNVNALELEDSALYLCASSPTGQGASNEKLFFGSGTQLSVL.

V is TRBV5-1 and J is TRBJ2-3, with 7 bases lining up with TRBD2. Germline CDR1 reads SGHRS; CDR2 reads YFSETQ. The trim removed 3 bases at V and 0 bases at J, leaving 7 bases unmatched. This CDR3 spans 16 amino acids. CDR3 sequence (DNA): TGCGCCAGCAGCTGGGCCGGGGACTACAGCACAGATACGCAGTATTTT. This encodes CASSWAGDYSTDTQYF.

The chain recombines TRBV7-8 with TRBJ2-7; the D is unclear. Trimming took 5 bases from V and 0 from J, leaving 11 bases between them. Looked up from germline, CDR1 is SGHVS and CDR2 is FQNEAQ. The CDR3 has 14 amino acids. CDR3 amino acids: CASSPGRFSYEQYF. Written as DNA, the CDR3 is TGTGCCAGCAGCCCCGGTCGGTTCTCCTACGAGCAGTACTTC. Full variable domain (outside the CDR3, taken from reference TRBV7-8 and TRBJ2-7): GAGVSQSPRYKVAKRGQDVALRCDPISGHVSLFWYQQALGQGPEFLTYFQNEAQLDKSGLPSDRFFAERPEGSVSTLKIQRTQQEDSAVYLCASSPGRFSYEQYFGPGTRLTVT.

The chain has TRBV20-1 and TRBJ1-6; the match to TRBD1 covers 7 bases. CDR3 size: 11 residues. The trim removed 5 bases at V and 9 bases at J, leaving 1 base unmatched. CDR1 is DFQATT and CDR2 is SNEGSKA in the germline V gene (reference sequence). CDR3 sequence: CSARQGSPLHF. CDR3 DNA: TGCAGTGCTCGACAGGGTTCACCCCTCCACTTT.

The chain combines TRBV10-3 with TRBJ2-5; D could derive from TRBD1 or TRBD2 (7 bases each). Germline V lookup: CDR1 ENHRY, CDR2 SYGVKD. The CDR3 spans 15 residues. V was clipped by 8 bases and J by 1 base, with 17 bases between them. This CDR3 is CAIGGGDSSQETQYF. CDR3 DNA: TGTGCCATCGGGGGGGGGGACAGCTCCCAAGAGACCCAGTACTTC.

The chain has TRBV7-2 and TRBJ1-3; maybe TRBD1 (6 bases). Germline CDR1 and CDR2: SGHTA and FQGNSA. The CDR3 spans 14 residues. V was trimmed by 5 bases and J by 0 bases, leaving 8 bases between them. CDR3 in DNA: TGTGCCAGCAGCACGGACAGCTCTGGAAACACCATATATTTT. Its protein product is CASSTDSSGNTIYF.

This clonotype was seen ten or more times. The chain recombines TRBV27 with TRBJ2-1; 8 nucleotides agree with TRBD2. Per the germline V gene, CDR1 is MNHEY and CDR2 is SMNVEV (reference sequence). The V and J ends lost 3 bases and 4 bases, in that order; junction bases with no gene match: 5. The CDR3 spans 15 residues. CDR3 nucleotide sequence: TGTGCCAGCAGTTTGATAGCGGGACTTTACAATGAGCAGTTCTTC. Protein sequence: CASSLIAGLYNEQFF.